The 7 T cell receptor beta chains given below trace back to one sample, sequenced in a study of regulatory T cells in long-lasting Graves disease. Time point defined: newly diagnosed GD, antithyroid drugs for less than 3 months. Researchers made the TCR library from RNA that was extracted from PBMCs. The TCR beta library used iRepertoire HTBI primers with Arm-PCR amplification of CDR3. TCRdb re-analysed the multiplex PCR reads in MiXCR, keeping a single row per CDR3 protein. Altogether 420,000 or so distinct CDR3 sequences are present, 15% to 20% being singletons, with the ten largest covering about 23%. These records were also assigned to another study, of T cells in Graves' hyperthyroidism and ophthalmopathy.

Source: peripheral blood mononuclear cells (PBMCs), taken at new diagnosis, from a patient treated with antithyroid drugs. These receptors all come from a young woman with Graves disease.

The sample holds many counts of this clonotype. The chain uses TRBV20-1 and TRBJ2-3, with TRBD1 identical over 7 bases. The CDR3 length is 16 residues. V was pared by 1 base and J by 1 base, with 8 bases of the junction left unmatched. CDR1 and CDR2 from the germline V gene are DFQATT and SNEGSKA (reference sequence). This CDR3 is CSARAPGQPGTDTQYF. As DNA, the CDR3 is TGCAGTGCTAGAGCACCGGGACAGCCTGGCACAGATACGCAGTATTTT.

This clonotype was seen just once. The chain recombines TRBV27 with TRBJ2-5; 10 bases line up with TRBD1. CDR1 MNHEY and CDR2 SMNVEV come from the germline V gene (reference sequence). V trimming: 4 bases; J trimming: 4 bases; junction bases outside the gene matches: 6. This CDR3 contains 15 residues. The DNA of the CDR3 is TGTGCCAGCAGTTCGCCGGGACAGGGGTCAGAGACCCAGTACTTC. Its translation: CASSSPGQGSETQYF.

This clonotype was detected only a few times. The chain recombines TRBV4-3 with TRBJ2-3; D unclear. Germline V lookup: CDR1 LGHNA, CDR2 YSLEER. Trimming cost V 0 bases and J 2 bases, with 9 bases left between them. The CDR3 covers 15 residues. Here the CDR3 DNA reads TGCGCCAGCAGCCAAGAATTGTACTTCACAGATACGCAGTATTTT. Its translation: CASSQELYFTDTQYF.

The V gene is TRBV5-1, the J gene TRBJ2-6; 11 bases agree with TRBD1. J was trimmed by 1 base and V by 4 bases; bases with no gene match: 7. Looked up from germline, CDR1 is SGHRS and CDR2 is YFSETQ. The CDR3 contains 18 residues. CDR3 residues: CASSPRTGGASGANVLTF. CDR3 nucleotides: TGCGCCAGCAGCCCCCGGACAGGGGGCGCGTCTGGGGCCAACGTCCTGACTTTC.

This clonotype has only one observation. The CDR3 nucleotides are TGTGCCAGCAGCATGACAGGGCGCGGCTACACCTTC. Translated: CASSMTGRGYTF. The chain has TRBV12-3 or TRBV12-4 and TRBJ1-2; 7 bases align to TRBD1. The CDR3 covers 12 residues. V gave up 6 bases and J gave up 8 bases; unmatched junction bases: 6.

This clonotype appeared many times. The CDR3 DNA reads TGTGCCAGCTCACTTATGGCCCACGAGAACACTGAAGCTTTCTTT. Protein sequence: CASSLMAHENTEAFF. V and J are TRBV18 and TRBJ1-1, with unresolved D. Germline lookup yields CDR1 KGHSH and CDR2 LQKENI. V lost 4 bases, J lost 1 base, and 13 bases lay in between. The CDR3 consists of 15 residues.

This clonotype came up a few times. The rearrangement links TRBV28 to TRBJ1-2; TRBD1 might be the D (5 bases). In germline, CDR1 is MDHEN, CDR2 SYDVKM. V lost 5 bases and J 3 bases, leaving 10 bases between the germline ends. The CDR3 sequence is 13 residues long. The CDR3 DNA sequence: TGTGCCAGCAGTCCGTCACAGGACTATGGCTACACCTTC. Its protein product is CASSPSQDYGYTF.